This is a list of T cell receptor beta chains from one sample in a study of blood T cell repertoires in COVID-19. Profiling relied on immunoSEQ multiplex PCR, and the TCRdb table lists in-frame clones only, not all of them. The table has 200,000 to 250,000 clones, 86% seen once. Sequences were obtained from peripheral blood. Receptors were obtained from a woman between 45 and 65 years old with COVID-19, enrolled during active disease. Each CDR3 is given with its conserved first and last residue. D genes are given only for firm matches. Rows give clone size only sometimes, using once, few, many, or a class for an expanded clone.

V: TRBV5-4; D: NA; J: TRBJ1-2; size: NA; CDR3: CAAHRQNYGYTF; DNA: TGTGCCGCTCACCGACAGAACTATGGCTACACCTTC
V: TRBV19; D: NA; J: TRBJ1-2; size: NA; CDR3: CASSLTGYGYTF; DNA: TGTGCCAGTAGTCTGACAGGCTATGGCTACACCTTC
V: TRBV5-8; D: TRBD1; J: TRBJ2-7; size: NA; CDR3: CASSSGQGSSYEQYF; DNA: TGTGCCAGCAGCTCTGGACAGGGAAGCTCCTACGAGCAGTACTTC
V: TRBV9; D: TRBD2; J: TRBJ2-5; size: NA; CDR3: CASSPGPGLAGRQETQYF; DNA: TGTGCCAGCAGCCCCGGTCCGGGACTAGCGGGGAGACAAGAGACCCAGTACTTC
V: TRBV9; D: TRBD1; J: TRBJ1-1; size: NA; CDR3: CASSVAPGQGGQNTEAFF; DNA: TGTGCCAGCAGCGTAGCCCCCGGACAGGGAGGTCAGAACACTGAAGCTTTCTTT
V: TRBV19; D: TRBD1; J: TRBJ1-4; size: NA; CDR3: CASSTPGQGEKLFF; DNA: TGTGCCAGTAGTACACCGGGACAGGGGGAAAAACTGTTTTTT
V: TRBV5-8; D: TRBD2; J: TRBJ2-3; size: NA; CDR3: CASSVGLAGGSDTQYF; DNA: TGTGCCAGCAGCGTCGGACTAGCGGGGGGCTCGGATACGCAGTATTTT
V: TRBV4-1; D: TRBD1; J: TRBJ2-7; size: NA; CDR3: CASSQDFDRGDYEQYF; DNA: TGCGCCAGCAGCCAAGACTTCGACAGGGGGGACTACGAGCAGTACTTC
V: TRBV14; D: NA; J: TRBJ2-2; size: once; CDR3: CASSQERRAGGELFF; DNA: TGTGCCAGCAGCCAAGAAAGGAGGGCCGGGGGGGAGCTGTTTTTT
V: TRBV7-2; D: TRBD1; J: TRBJ2-7; size: NA; CDR3: CASSRNLDRGDDEQYF; DNA: TGTGCCAGCAGCCGCAACCTCGACAGGGGAGACGACGAGCAGTACTTC
V: TRBV25-1; D: TRBD1; J: TRBJ1-2; size: NA; CDR3: CASSYGQGDGYTF; DNA: TGTGCCAGCAGTTATGGACAGGGAGATGGCTACACCTTC
V: TRBV9; D: TRBD1; J: TRBJ2-7; size: NA; CDR3: CASSPRDRPEGEQYF; DNA: TGTGCCAGCAGCCCCCGGGACAGGCCGGAGGGCGAGCAGTACTTC
V: TRBV3-1/TRBV3-2; D: NA; J: TRBJ2-4; size: NA; CDR3: CASSLGTSGNIQYF; DNA: TGTGCCAGCAGCCTTGGGACTTCCGGAAACATTCAGTACTTC
V: TRBV29-1; D: TRBD1; J: TRBJ1-2; size: NA; CDR3: CSVSQSRDRMNTGYTF; DNA: TGCAGCGTGTCCCAGTCCCGGGACAGGATGAATACTGGCTACACCTTC
V: TRBV12-3/TRBV12-4; D: NA; J: TRBJ1-1; size: NA; CDR3: CASSPGGNTEAFF; DNA: TGTGCCAGCAGCCCGGGGGGGAACACTGAAGCTTTCTTT
V: TRBV7-9; D: TRBD2; J: TRBJ2-1; size: NA; CDR3: CASLLGGYNEQFF; DNA: TGTGCCAGCCTTTTGGGGGGGTACAATGAGCAGTTCTTC
V: TRBV4-1; D: NA; J: TRBJ1-4; size: NA; CDR3: CASSQVMGANPSEKLFF; DNA: TGCGCCAGCAGCCAAGTAATGGGGGCCAACCCAAGTGAAAAACTGTTTTTT
V: TRBV4-3; D: TRBD2; J: TRBJ2-7; size: NA; CDR3: CASSFSGPSGAYEQYF; DNA: TGCGCCAGCAGCTTCTCCGGCCCTAGCGGGGCCTACGAGCAGTACTTC
V: TRBV6-5; D: NA; J: TRBJ1-2; size: NA; CDR3: CASSYMGGGYTF; DNA: TGTGCCAGCAGTTATATGGGGGGTGGCTACACCTTC
V: TRBV11-3; D: TRBD1; J: TRBJ2-3; size: NA; CDR3: CASSLGTGFTDTQYF; DNA: TGTGCCAGCAGCTTAGGGACAGGGTTCACAGATACGCAGTATTTT
V: TRBV27; D: NA; J: TRBJ1-5; size: NA; CDR3: CASSLGVGNQPQHF; DNA: TGTGCCAGCAGCCTAGGGGTGGGAAATCAGCCCCAGCATTTT
V: TRBV21-1; D: NA; J: TRBJ2-2; size: NA; CDR3: CASSLTGELFF; DNA: TGTGCCAGCAGCCTCACCGGGGAGCTGTTTTTT
V: TRBV10-1; D: NA; J: TRBJ1-5; size: many; CDR3: CASGQSNQPQHF; DNA: TGCGCCAGCGGACAAAGCAATCAGCCCCAGCATTTT
V: TRBV28; D: NA; J: TRBJ1-2; size: NA; CDR3: CASSPGQPVYGYTF; DNA: TGTGCCAGCAGTCCCGGACAGCCAGTATATGGCTACACCTTC
V: TRBV5-1; D: NA; J: TRBJ2-2; size: NA; CDR3: CASSPRTVFTGELFF; DNA: TGCGCCAGCAGCCCGAGGACAGTTTTCACCGGGGAGCTGTTTTTT
V: TRBV18; D: NA; J: TRBJ2-1; size: NA; CDR3: CASSPPGLARVVEQFF; DNA: TGTGCCAGCTCACCGCCGGGACTGGCGAGGGTCGTTGAGCAGTTCTTC
V: TRBV27; D: NA; J: TRBJ2-7; size: NA; CDR3: CASSLSTGAAFEQYF; DNA: TGTGCCAGCAGTTTATCTACAGGCGCCGCCTTTGAGCAGTACTTC
V: TRBV15; D: NA; J: TRBJ2-1; size: NA; CDR3: CATSSQGRAGEQFF; DNA: TGTGCCACCAGCAGTCAGGGAAGGGCTGGTGAGCAGTTCTTC
V: TRBV20-1; D: NA; J: TRBJ2-3; size: NA; CDR3: CSARNSHTQYF; DNA: TGCAGTGCTAGGAACTCCCATACGCAGTATTTT
V: TRBV28; D: NA; J: TRBJ2-7; size: NA; CDR3: CASNQGSYEQYF; DNA: TGTGCCAGCAATCAGGGCTCCTACGAGCAGTACTTC
V: TRBV19; D: NA; J: TRBJ2-3; size: NA; CDR3: CASRERGGGRSTDTQYF; DNA: TGTGCCAGTAGGGAGCGGGGTGGGGGCCGTAGCACAGATACGCAGTATTTT
V: TRBV7-3; D: NA; J: TRBJ1-6; size: NA; CDR3: CAGRRQLWNSPLHF; DNA: TGTGCCGGAAGGAGACAGTTATGGAATTCACCCCTCCACTTT
V: TRBV11-2; D: TRBD1; J: TRBJ1-1; size: NA; CDR3: CASSPDRGHTEAFF; DNA: TGTGCCAGCAGCCCAGACAGGGGGCACACTGAAGCTTTCTTT
V: TRBV28; D: NA; J: TRBJ2-2; size: NA; CDR3: CASSLELGGWFGELFF; DNA: TGTGCCAGCAGTTTGGAGCTGGGCGGGTGGTTCGGGGAGCTGTTTTTT
V: TRBV4-1; D: TRBD1; J: TRBJ1-5; size: once; CDR3: CASSPHETGGLNQPQHF; DNA: TGCGCCAGCAGCCCGCACGAAACAGGGGGCCTCAATCAGCCCCAGCATTTT
V: TRBV4-1; D: NA; J: TRBJ2-7; size: NA; CDR3: CASSQEAVLRYEQYF; DNA: TGCGCCAGCAGCCAAGAGGCGGTTCTTCGCTACGAGCAGTACTTC
V: TRBV12-5; D: TRBD2; J: TRBJ2-1; size: once; CDR3: CASGLVARGGSYNEQFF; DNA: TGTGCTAGTGGTTTGGTAGCTCGGGGGGGCTCCTACAATGAGCAGTTCTTC
V: TRBV5-6; D: NA; J: TRBJ1-5; size: NA; CDR3: CASSFQDAAGGNQPQHF; DNA: TGTGCCAGCAGCTTTCAGGACGCCGCCGGGGGGAATCAGCCCCAGCATTTT
V: TRBV7-9; D: TRBD2; J: TRBJ2-5; size: NA; CDR3: CASSFGLAGNQETQYF; DNA: TGTGCCAGCAGCTTTGGACTAGCGGGGAACCAAGAGACCCAGTACTTC
V: TRBV7-3; D: NA; J: TRBJ1-1; size: once; CDR3: CASSLTQEAEAFF; DNA: TGTGCCAGCAGCTTAACCCAGGAGGCTGAAGCTTTCTTT
V: TRBV28; D: NA; J: TRBJ2-5; size: once; CDR3: CASGRLQETQYF; DNA: TGTGCCTCCGGTCGCCTCCAAGAGACCCAGTACTTC
V: TRBV7-2; D: TRBD2; J: TRBJ2-3; size: NA; CDR3: CASSLNLAGGSDTQYF; DNA: TGTGCCAGCAGCTTAAATCTAGCGGGGGGTTCAGATACGCAGTATTTT
V: TRBV12-5; D: NA; J: TRBJ1-2; size: NA; CDR3: CASGPQGKGYTF; DNA: TGTGCTAGTGGTCCGCAGGGTAAGGGCTACACCTTC
V: TRBV9; D: TRBD1; J: TRBJ2-3; size: NA; CDR3: CASGVRGHTDTQYF; DNA: TGTGCCAGCGGAGTGAGGGGGCATACAGATACGCAGTATTTT
V: TRBV18; D: TRBD1; J: TRBJ1-2; size: NA; CDR3: CASSRDRGNYGYTF; DNA: TGTGCCAGCTCACGCGACAGGGGGAACTATGGCTACACCTTC
V: TRBV11-2; D: TRBD1; J: TRBJ1-2; size: NA; CDR3: CASSLIKDRGHYGYTF; DNA: TGTGCCAGCAGCTTAATCAAGGACAGGGGGCACTATGGCTACACCTTC
V: TRBV28; D: NA; J: TRBJ2-5; size: NA; CDR3: CASRLSGNGETQYF; DNA: TGTGCCAGCAGGCTCTCAGGCAATGGAGAGACCCAGTACTTC
V: TRBV19; D: TRBD1; J: TRBJ1-2; size: NA; CDR3: CASKGTGDDYGYTF; DNA: TGTGCCAGTAAAGGGACAGGGGATGACTATGGCTACACCTTC
V: TRBV5-5; D: TRBD1; J: TRBJ2-5; size: NA; CDR3: CASSLLSTGGKETQYF; DNA: TGTGCCAGCAGCTTACTGTCGACAGGGGGCAAAGAGACCCAGTACTTC
V: TRBV7-2; D: NA; J: TRBJ2-1; size: NA; CDR3: CASSPIFGGGLNEQFF; DNA: TGTGCCAGCAGCCCGATATTTGGGGGGGGCCTGAATGAGCAGTTCTTC
V: TRBV5-1; D: NA; J: TRBJ2-5; size: NA; CDR3: CASSPDRLLLYF; DNA: TGCGCCAGCAGCCCCGACAGACTCCTGCTGTACTTC